Listed here are 14 T cell receptor beta chains from one sample, sequenced in a study of radiation and T cells in renal cell carcinoma. Time point of the sample: blood 2 weeks post-SBRT. The sample's treatment: 15 Gy SBRT to primary tumor, nephrectomy 4 weeks later. Produced via immunoSEQ multiplex PCR; TCRdb's table is partial and in-frame only. This table holds tens of thousands of clones, about 86% found once. This specimen was blood, taken from a patient whose treatment included radiotherapy and nephrectomy. These receptors were taken from a woman aged 45 to 65 with renal cell carcinoma.

The chain links TRBV10-3 to TRBJ2-7; the match to TRBD2 covers 9 bases. The germline V gene has CDR1 ENHRY and CDR2 SYGVKD. V lost 10 bases to trimming and J lost 7 bases; unmatched junction nucleotides: 14. The CDR3 length is 14 residues. The CDR3, as DNA: TGTGCCACTTGGGGGGCAGCGGGAGGTGAAGAGCAGTACTTC. Amino acid sequence: CATWGAAGGEEQYF.

J is TRBJ2-3 and V is TRBV4-3, with TRBD1 identical over 9 bases. Germline CDR1 and CDR2: LGHNA and YSLEER. The length of the CDR3 is 16 residues. The ends lost 0 bases at V and 3 bases at J; junction bases unmatched: 4. CDR3 sequence reads: CASSQDEQGATDTQYF. The CDR3 DNA follows: TGCGCCAGCAGCCAAGATGAACAGGGGGCGACAGATACGCAGTATTTT.

CDR3 region: CASSHDRVDEQYF. CDR3 coding DNA: TGCGCCAGCAGCCACGACAGGGTGGACGAGCAGTACTTC. The chain recombines TRBV4-1 with TRBJ2-7, with 7 bases that match TRBD1. V shed 3 bases and J 5 bases; nucleotides not matched to a gene: 4. The CDR3 contains 13 residues. The V gene's germline CDR1 is MGHRA and CDR2 YSYEKL.

The chain carries TRBV6-5 and TRBJ2-2; D gene unclear. The germline V and J ends were trimmed by 6 bases and 4 bases, with 6 bases remaining between them. Germline CDR1 is MNHEY and CDR2 is SVGAGI. The CDR3 is 12 residues long. The CDR3 DNA reads as TGTGCCAGCAGACAGAGCACCGGGGAGCTGTTTTTT. Residues: CASRQSTGELFF.

The J gene is TRBJ2-7, the V gene TRBV19; a weak D match, TRBD1 (6 bases). The CDR3 is made up of 15 amino acids. Germline-derived CDR1 and CDR2 are LNHDA and SQIVND (reference sequence). Trimming removed 1 base from V and 0 bases from J, with 10 bases in between. In DNA, the CDR3 is TGTGCCAGTAGTATAGCAGGGGTCAACTCCTACGAGCAGTACTTC. Translating it yields CASSIAGVNSYEQYF.

A single count supports this clone. The J gene is TRBJ2-7, the V gene TRBV13; no definite D call. CDR3 length: 11 residues. Trimming left V 5 bases short and J 0 bases short, with 2 bases between. Germline V gene lookup returns CDR1 PRHDT and CDR2 FYEKMQ (reference sequence). The DNA for the CDR3 is TGTGCCAGCAGCGACTCCTACGAGCAGTACTTC. The encoded protein is CASSDSYEQYF. Full variable domain (outside the CDR3, taken from reference TRBV13 and TRBJ2-7): AAGVIQSPRHLIKEKRETATLKCYPIPRHDTVYWYQQGPGQDPQFLISFYEKMQSDKGSIPDRFSAQQFSDYHSELNMSSLELGDSALYFCASSDSYEQYFGPGTRLTVT.

In DNA, the CDR3 is TGTGCCAGTAGTATCGGGGTAGGCTACGAGCAGTACTTC. Translated: CASSIGVGYEQYF. The rearrangement uses TRBV19 and TRBJ2-7, with D possibly TRBD2 on 5 matching bases. The germline V gene encodes CDR1 LNHDA and CDR2 SQIVND (reference sequence). Trimming took 3 bases from V and 3 from J, leaving 9 bases between them. This CDR3 contains 13 residues.

The chain combines TRBV28 with TRBJ2-2, with TRBD1 matching 10 bases. V trimming: 10 bases; J trimming: 3 bases; junction bases outside the gene matches: 8. CDR1 is MDHEN, CDR2 SYDVKM, per germline. The CDR3 is 15 residues long. As DNA, the CDR3 is TGTGCCATGGGGACAGGGGCAGGGTACACCGGGGAGCTGTTTTTT. It encodes CAMGTGAGYTGELFF.

This chain uses TRBV19 with TRBJ2-5; maybe TRBD1 (5 bases). The length of the CDR3 is 14 residues. Germline CDR1 and CDR2: LNHDA and SQIVND (reference sequence). Deletions cut 3 bases from V and 6 bases from J, with 14 bases between. The CDR3 region has the DNA TGTGCCAGTAGTATGGCAGGGCGAGGAAAGACCCAGTACTTC. It codes for CASSMAGRGKTQYF.

This chain links TRBV5-1 with TRBJ2-3, with TRBD2 matching 8 bases. Germline V gene sequence: CDR1 SGHRS, CDR2 YFSETQ. V lost 3 bases to trimming and J lost 4 bases; unmatched junction nucleotides: 7. This CDR3 has 15 amino acids. The CDR3 region is CASSSGAGGPDTQYF. CDR3 coding DNA: TGCGCCAGCAGCTCGGGCGCGGGGGGCCCAGATACGCAGTATTTT.

The gene calls are TRBV10-3 and TRBJ1-4; perhaps TRBD1 as D (6 bases). Per germline, CDR1 ENHRY and CDR2 SYGVKD. The CDR3 has 13 residues. Trimming took 3 bases from V and 12 from J, leaving 14 bases between them. CDR3 in amino acids: CAISDLTAGELFF. The CDR3 coding sequence is TGTGCCATCAGTGACTTGACCGCAGGGGAACTGTTTTTT.

For the CDR3, the DNA is TGTGCCAGCTCACCAACCGCGGGGGGAACAGATACGCAGTATTTT. This encodes CASSPTAGGTDTQYF. The chain joins TRBV18 to TRBJ2-3; 8 bases are shared with TRBD2. J was trimmed by 3 bases and V by 2 bases; bases with no gene match: 4. The germline gives CDR1 KGHSH, CDR2 LQKENI. This CDR3 region has 15 residues.

The rearrangement joins TRBV10-3 to TRBJ1-4; 8 bases agree with TRBD1. Germline V gives CDR1 ENHRY, CDR2 SYGVKD. V lost 0 bases to trimming and J lost 6 bases; unmatched junction nucleotides: 9. This CDR3 has 17 amino acids. Here the CDR3 DNA reads TGTGCCATCAGTGAGTCGAGACAGGGGAAGGGGGATGAAAAACTGTTTTTT. Translating gives CAISESRQGKGDEKLFF.

This sequence joins TRBV7-2 and TRBJ2-3, with D maybe TRBD2 (6 bases). Germline CDR1 is SGHTA and CDR2 is FQGNSA. This CDR3 is built from 15 residues. Trimming pared 2 bases from V and 1 base from J, leaving 10 bases between. Written as DNA, the CDR3 is TGTGCCAGCAGCTTATGGTCTAGCGGCACAGATACGCAGTATTTT. This gives the protein CASSLWSSGTDTQYF.